One sample yielded the 20 T cell receptor beta chains listed below, sequenced in a study of blood T cell repertoires in COVID-19. TCRdb keeps only in-frame clones here, not all; method: immunoSEQ multiplex PCR. The table records some 90,000 clones, 89% of them present only once. Sequenced sample: peripheral blood. The origin of the receptors is a woman older than 75 with active COVID-19.

V gene TRBV9 combines with J gene TRBJ2-2; 9 bases line up with TRBD2. V shed 3 bases, J shed 7 bases, and the junction held 10 bases outside the gene matches. Germline CDR1 and CDR2: SGDLS and YYNGEE. The CDR3 runs to 16 residues. DNA for the CDR3: TGTGCCAGCAGCGCGGGGACTAGCCGTTTCGTCGGGGAGCTGTTTTTT. Its translation: CASSAGTSRFVGELFF.

This chain joins TRBV11-2 and TRBJ2-5; TRBD1 is a possible D gene (5 bases). V lost 0 bases to trimming and J lost 2 bases, with 10 bases between them. Germline V lookup: CDR1 SGHAT, CDR2 FQNNGV. The CDR3 covers 15 residues. The CDR3 DNA is TGTGCCAGCAGCTTAGATGGGGCTAGACAAGAGACCCAGTACTTC. It translates to CASSLDGARQETQYF.

This rearrangement joins TRBV27 to TRBJ1-5; a weak D match, TRBD1 (5 bases). Germline V gene sequence: CDR1 MNHEY, CDR2 SMNVEV (reference sequence). The CDR3 has 14 residues. Trimming removed 6 bases from V and 4 bases from J, with 13 bases in between. DNA for the CDR3: TGTGCCAGCAGAAGTCGACAGACTAATCAGCCCCAGCATTTT. This sequence encodes CASRSRQTNQPQHF.

The chain recombines TRBV5-6 with TRBJ1-2; D call uncertain. Germline CDR1 SGHDT, CDR2 YYEEEE. Trimming pared 0 bases from V and 8 bases from J, leaving 11 bases between. The CDR3 runs to 13 residues. CDR3 loop: CASSLVGEKGYTF. DNA for the CDR3: TGTGCCAGCAGCTTGGTTGGGGAGAAGGGCTACACCTTC.

This clone was detected once. The genes are TRBV19 and TRBJ2-7; 7 bases line up with TRBD1. The CDR3 spans 16 residues. From germline, CDR1 is LNHDA and CDR2 SQIVND (reference sequence). V was clipped by 0 bases and J by 1 base; unmatched bases: 6. Here the CDR3 reads CASSIDPWTGSYEQYF. The CDR3 region has the DNA TGTGCCAGTAGTATAGATCCTTGGACAGGTTCCTACGAGCAGTACTTC.

The chain couples TRBV4-1 to TRBJ2-1; D might be TRBD2 (5 bases). Trimming stripped 0 bases from V and 0 bases from J, with 9 bases between. The CDR3 is 16 residues long. Looked up from germline, CDR1 is MGHRA and CDR2 is YSYEKL. The CDR3 is CASSQERSGSYNEQFF. CDR3 nucleotides: TGCGCCAGCAGCCAAGAAAGGAGCGGCTCCTACAATGAGCAGTTCTTC.

This rearrangement joins TRBV10-1 to TRBJ1-6, with 11 bases identical to TRBD1. The ends lost 6 bases at V and 11 bases at J; junction bases unmatched: 6. The CDR3 loop spans 14 amino acids. Germline CDR1 and CDR2: WNHNN and SYGVQD (reference sequence). In DNA, the CDR3 is TGCGCCAGCAGAGGACAGGGGGCGAACCCACCCCTCCACTTT. Amino acids: CASRGQGANPPLHF.

Only one count was recorded for this clone. The V call is TRBV29-1, the J call TRBJ2-7; D is possibly TRBD1 (6 bases). The CDR3 contains 12 residues. V was pared by 6 bases and J by 2 bases, with 11 bases between. Germline CDR1 is SQVTM and CDR2 is ANQGSEA. CDR3 region: CSVRDNTYEQYF. The CDR3 region has the DNA TGCAGCGTCCGGGACAACACCTACGAGCAGTACTTC.

The genes are TRBV19 and TRBJ2-1; D might be TRBD2 (6 bases). Between the trimmed V and J ends, which lost 5 bases and 1 base, there was a span of 12 bases. Per germline, CDR1 LNHDA and CDR2 SQIVND (reference sequence). This CDR3 is built from 15 residues. The CDR3 region is CASSGAEGSYNEQFF. CDR3 coding DNA: TGTGCCAGTAGTGGAGCGGAGGGGTCCTACAATGAGCAGTTCTTC.

The chain couples TRBV28 to TRBJ2-7; 9 bases are a match to TRBD2. CDR3 length equals 14 residues. The germline CDR1 and CDR2 sequences are MDHEN and SYDVKM. Germline trimming cut 5 bases from V and 1 base from J; bases unmatched to any gene: 3. The CDR3: CASSPLAGSYEQYF. The DNA of the CDR3 is TGTGCCAGCAGTCCCCTAGCGGGATCCTACGAGCAGTACTTC. Combining the CDR3 with reference TRBV28 and TRBJ2-7 gives the whole variable domain DVKVTQSSRYLVKRTGEKVFLECVQDMDHENMFWYRQDPGLGLRLIYFSYDVKMKEKGDIPEGYSVSREKKERFSLILESASTNQTSMYLCASSPLAGSYEQYFGPGTRLTVT.

Many counts were recorded for this clone. The chain uses TRBV13 and TRBJ2-3; TRBD2 matches at 10 bases. The V gene end was trimmed by 2 bases and the J gene end by 6 bases; junction bases not matched to a gene: 14. Per germline, CDR1 PRHDT and CDR2 FYEKMQ (reference sequence). The CDR3 spans 18 residues. CDR3: CASSLSNKREGVRDTQYF. As DNA, the CDR3 is TGTGCCAGCAGCTTAAGTAACAAGCGGGAGGGGGTCCGGGATACGCAGTATTTT. The full variable domain, with the rest looked up from reference TRBV13 and TRBJ2-3, is AAGVIQSPRHLIKEKRETATLKCYPIPRHDTVYWYQQGPGQDPQFLISFYEKMQSDKGSIPDRFSAQQFSDYHSELNMSSLELGDSALYFCASSLSNKREGVRDTQYFGPGTRLTVL.

This chain connects TRBV7-2 to TRBJ2-2; 8 nucleotides align to TRBD1. Germline CDR1 and CDR2: SGHTA and FQGNSA. The CDR3 length is 14 residues. With V trimmed by 7 bases and J by 8 bases, 9 bases remained unmatched. CDR3 residues: CASTYSQGAGELFF. CDR3 nucleotides: TGTGCCAGCACCTACTCGCAGGGGGCAGGGGAGCTGTTTTTT.

This chain uses TRBV19 with TRBJ1-1, with D maybe TRBD1 (6 bases). This CDR3 contains 11 residues. Trimming took 10 bases from V and 11 from J, leaving 17 bases between them. Germline CDR1 reads LNHDA; CDR2 reads SQIVND (reference sequence). The CDR3 region has the DNA TGTGCCACCACGACAGGTTTGGTGGCTTTCTTT. It translates to CATTTGLVAFF. The whole variable domain, remainder taken from reference TRBV19 and TRBJ1-1, is DGGITQSPKYLFRKEGQNVTLSCEQNLNHDAMYWYRQDPGQGLRLIYYSQIVNDFQKGDIAEGYSVSREKKESFPLTVTSAQKNPTAFYLCATTTGLVAFFGQGTRLTVV.

The chain carries TRBV4-1 and TRBJ2-3; the D gene is possibly TRBD2 (5 bases). Trimming took 5 bases from V and 2 from J, leaving 11 bases between them. Germline CDR1 and CDR2: MGHRA and YSYEKL. The CDR3 is 14 residues long. The chain's CDR3 is CASSKEVLTDTQYF. The CDR3 bases are TGCGCCAGCAGCAAGGAGGTTCTCACAGATACGCAGTATTTT.

The V call is TRBV25-1, the J call TRBJ1-1; maybe TRBD1 (6 bases). Germline V gives CDR1 MGHDK, CDR2 SYGVNS. The CDR3 length is 16 residues. Trimming removed 6 bases from V and 7 bases from J, with 24 bases in between. The CDR3 spells CASSERAPGVGFEAFF. DNA for the CDR3: TGTGCCAGCAGCGAACGTGCGCCAGGGGTGGGCTTTGAAGCTTTCTTT.

The genes are TRBV28 and TRBJ2-1; D is possibly TRBD1 (5 bases). The CDR3 extends over 16 amino acids. V was cut by 5 bases and J by 3 bases, with 17 bases left in between. Looked up from germline, CDR1 is MDHEN and CDR2 is SYDVKM. The CDR3 region is CASSTLTAANYNEQFF. The CDR3 DNA reads TGTGCCAGCAGTACCCTGACAGCTGCGAACTACAATGAGCAGTTCTTC.

This clone was seen only once. The chain is built from TRBV3-1 (or the pseudogene TRBV3-2) and TRBJ2-1; 9 nucleotides agree with TRBD1. Germline trimming cut 4 bases from V and 4 bases from J; bases unmatched to any gene: 5. The CDR3 is 15 residues long. Germline-derived CDR1 and CDR2 are LGHDT and YNNKEL (reference sequence). The CDR3 sequence: CASSLGQGRYNEQFF. Written as DNA, the CDR3 is TGTGCCAGCAGCCTGGGACAGGGAAGATACAATGAGCAGTTCTTC.

V is TRBV10-3 and J is TRBJ2-3, with a possible D match to TRBD2 (5 bases). Germline V CDR1 and CDR2: ENHRY, SYGVKD. The length of the CDR3 is 12 residues. Trimming removed 9 bases from V and 4 bases from J, with 11 bases in between. The CDR3 protein is CAMSGGADTQYF. The DNA for the CDR3 is TGTGCCATGAGCGGTGGGGCAGATACGCAGTATTTT.

The chain employs TRBV29-1 and TRBJ2-2, with 13 bases lining up with TRBD2. J gave up 6 bases and V 7 bases, and 5 bases lay outside the gene matches. Germline CDR1 is SQVTM and CDR2 is ANQGSEA. This CDR3 region has 14 residues. CDR3: CSARTSGSAGELFF. CDR3 coding DNA: TGCAGCGCTCGGACTAGCGGGAGTGCCGGGGAGCTGTTTTTT.

The CDR3, as DNA: TGCGCCAGCAGCTTACGGGGAGGCCAGAACACCGGGGAGCTGTTTTTT. Amino acid sequence: CASSLRGGQNTGELFF. The genes are TRBV5-1 and TRBJ2-2, with a weak D call TRBD2 (6 bases). Germline CDR1 and CDR2: SGHRS and YFSETQ. This CDR3 is 16 amino acids long. V lost 2 bases and J lost 1, with 12 bases in between.